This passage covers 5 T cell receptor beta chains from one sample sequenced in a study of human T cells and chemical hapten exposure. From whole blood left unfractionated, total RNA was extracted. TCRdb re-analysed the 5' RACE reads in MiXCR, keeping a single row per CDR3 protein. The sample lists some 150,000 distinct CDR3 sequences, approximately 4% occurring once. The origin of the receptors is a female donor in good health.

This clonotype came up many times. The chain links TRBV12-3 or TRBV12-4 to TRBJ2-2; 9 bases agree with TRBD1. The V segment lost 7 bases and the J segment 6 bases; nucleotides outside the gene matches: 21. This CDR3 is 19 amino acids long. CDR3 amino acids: CASTNSHVRDRVSSGELFF. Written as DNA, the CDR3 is TGTGCCAGCACCAACTCCCACGTCCGGGACAGGGTTTCGTCCGGGGAGCTGTTTTTT.

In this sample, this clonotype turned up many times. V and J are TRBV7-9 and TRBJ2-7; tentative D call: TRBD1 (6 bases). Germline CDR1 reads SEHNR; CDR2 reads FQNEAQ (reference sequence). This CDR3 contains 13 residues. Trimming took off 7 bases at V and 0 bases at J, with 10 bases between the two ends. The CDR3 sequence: CASTGQSSYEQYF. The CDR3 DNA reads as TGTGCCAGCACCGGACAGAGCTCCTACGAGCAGTACTTC.

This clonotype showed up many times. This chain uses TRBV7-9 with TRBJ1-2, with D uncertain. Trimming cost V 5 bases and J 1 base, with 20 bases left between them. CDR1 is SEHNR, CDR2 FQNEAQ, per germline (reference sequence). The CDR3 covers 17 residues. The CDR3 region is CASSHKATVGVNYGYTF. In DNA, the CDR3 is TGTGCCAGCAGCCACAAGGCAACAGTTGGGGTTAACTATGGCTACACCTTC.

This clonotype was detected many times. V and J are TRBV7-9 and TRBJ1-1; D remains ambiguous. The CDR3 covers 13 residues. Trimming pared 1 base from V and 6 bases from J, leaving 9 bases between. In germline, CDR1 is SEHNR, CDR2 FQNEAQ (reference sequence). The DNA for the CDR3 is TGTGCCAGCAGCTTAGTCGGGCCTCCTGAAGCTTTCTTT. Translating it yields CASSLVGPPEAFF.

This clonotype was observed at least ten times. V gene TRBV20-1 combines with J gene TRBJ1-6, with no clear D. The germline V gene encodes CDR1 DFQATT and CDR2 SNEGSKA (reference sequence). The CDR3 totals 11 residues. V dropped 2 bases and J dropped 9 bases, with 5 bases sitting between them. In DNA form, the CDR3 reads TGCAGTGCTAGACCCCGTTCACCCCTCCACTTT. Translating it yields CSARPRSPLHF.